Below are 30 T cell receptor beta chains sequenced from a single sample in a study of cytomegalovirus exposure and HLA in healthy donors. A multiplex PCR was run with 60 Vbeta primers and 13 Jbeta primers. Profiling relied on immunoSEQ multiplex PCR, and the TCRdb table lists in-frame clones only, not all of them. The sample consists of about 130,000 clones, about 85% of them appearing once. Sequencing used PBMCs. The receptors derive from a boy aged 5-17 years in good health and CMV-seronegative.

The DNA for the CDR3 is TGTGCCAGCAGCTCCCCGTTAGCGGACCGGATCACAGATACGCAGTATTTT. Protein product: CASSSPLADRITDTQYF. This chain connects TRBV7-2 to TRBJ2-3; possible D gene TRBD2, 6 bases. Germline CDR1 reads SGHTA; CDR2 reads FQGNSA. The ends were cut back, 4 bases at V and 2 bases at J, with 19 bases in the middle. This CDR3 contains 17 residues.

Notes on this clone: One end of the junction is discordant with germline, which a read error may explain. J is TRBJ2-1 and V is TRBV5-1; 9 positions agree with TRBD1. CDR3 length: 15 residues. Germline-derived CDR1 and CDR2 are SGHRS and YFSETQ. CDR3 sequence (DNA): TGCGCCAGCAGCGCGGGACAGGGCTACTACAATGAGCGGTTCTTC. It translates to CASSAGQGYYNERFF.

The chain links TRBV4-3 to TRBJ1-2; no reliable D call. CDR3 length: 16 amino acids. V lost 0 bases, J lost 1 base, and 12 bases lay in between. Per germline, CDR1 LGHNA and CDR2 YSLEER. As DNA, the CDR3 is TGCGCCAGCAGCCAAGAATCGGAGATTCTTAACTATGGCTACACCTTC. It encodes CASSQESEILNYGYTF.

This clone has just one count. This chain links TRBV7-3 with TRBJ1-1; perhaps TRBD1 as D (6 bases). The CDR3 has 15 residues. The V end was cut by 5 bases, the J end by 4 bases, with 17 bases between. The germline V gene encodes CDR1 SGHTA and CDR2 FQGTGA. CDR3 sequence (DNA): TGTGCCAGCAGCCTTAGCTCAGGGGTTGTCACTGAAGCTTTCTTT. Translated: CASSLSSGVVTEAFF.

This clone was seen only a few times. J is TRBJ2-1 and V is TRBV7-2; D not certain. Germline lookup yields CDR1 SGHTA and CDR2 FQGNSA. The CDR3 has 12 residues. V was shortened by 4 bases and J by 4 bases, with 5 bases between the two germline ends. The CDR3 DNA reads TGTGCCAGCAGCTACGGTTACAATGAGCAGTTCTTC. Protein: CASSYGYNEQFF.

This sequence joins TRBV13 and TRBJ2-1, with 10 nucleotides matching TRBD2. J gave up 0 bases and V 7 bases, and 6 bases lay outside the gene matches. This CDR3 comprises 16 residues. CDR1 is PRHDT, CDR2 FYEKMQ, per germline (reference sequence). The chain's CDR3 is CASTEIAGGSYNEQFF. Written as DNA, the CDR3 is TGTGCCAGCACCGAAATAGCGGGGGGCTCCTACAATGAGCAGTTCTTC. The complete variable domain, with remaining parts taken from reference TRBV13 and TRBJ2-1, reads AAGVIQSPRHLIKEKRETATLKCYPIPRHDTVYWYQQGPGQDPQFLISFYEKMQSDKGSIPDRFSAQQFSDYHSELNMSSLELGDSALYFCASTEIAGGSYNEQFFGPGTRLTVL.

V and J are TRBV19 and TRBJ2-7; D not resolved. This CDR3 has 16 amino acids. V lost 1 base to trimming and J lost 0 bases, with 13 bases between them. Germline CDR1 and CDR2: LNHDA and SQIVND (reference sequence). The CDR3 nucleotides are TGTGCCAGTAGTATAGGATCCGGGTTCAACTCCTACGAGCAGTACTTC. It translates to CASSIGSGFNSYEQYF.

The chain joins TRBV11-2 to TRBJ2-7; D possibly corresponds to TRBD1 (6 bases). The germline V gene encodes CDR1 SGHAT and CDR2 FQNNGV. Trimming cost V 5 bases and J 3 bases, with 11 bases left between them. The CDR3 spans 13 residues. The chain's CDR3 is CASSPPTGYEQYF. The CDR3 DNA reads as TGTGCCAGCAGCCCACCGACAGGCTACGAGCAGTACTTC. The full variable domain, rest sourced from reference TRBV11-2 and TRBJ2-7, is EAGVAQSPRYKIIEKRQSVAFWCNPISGHATLYWYQQILGQGPKLLIQFQNNGVVDDSQLPKDRFSAERLKGVDSTLKIQPAKLEDSAVYLCASSPPTGYEQYFGPGTRLTVT.

The chain recombines TRBV7-2 with TRBJ2-7; tentatively, D is TRBD2 (5 bases). The V gene's germline CDR1 is SGHTA and CDR2 FQGNSA. This CDR3 is built from 14 residues. Trimming took 5 bases from V and 6 from J, leaving 17 bases between them. CDR3 bases: TGTGCCAGCAGCCCTTCGGGGTTTGGGGTCGAGCAGTACTTC. As protein: CASSPSGFGVEQYF.

The chain carries TRBV18 and TRBJ2-6; tentative D call: TRBD1 (5 bases). The germline CDR1 and CDR2 sequences are KGHSH and LQKENI. CDR3 length: 17 residues. V was clipped by 3 bases and J by 1 base, with 13 bases between them. This chain's CDR3 is CASSPLPAGSGANVLTF. As DNA, the CDR3 is TGTGCCAGCTCACCGCTGCCCGCAGGGTCTGGGGCCAACGTCCTGACTTTC.

The gene calls are TRBV5-6 and TRBJ1-1; D is perhaps TRBD1 (6 bases). The germline CDR1 and CDR2 sequences are SGHDT and YYEEEE. The CDR3 has 15 amino acids. The ends were cut back, 4 bases at V and 0 bases at J, with 13 bases in the middle. The CDR3 is CASSRGTSVNTEAFF. The CDR3 coding sequence is TGTGCCAGCAGCAGGGGGACCTCGGTGAACACTGAAGCTTTCTTT. The full variable domain, its missing parts supplied by reference TRBV5-6 and TRBJ1-1, is DAGVTQSPTHLIKTRGQQVTLRCSPKSGHDTVSWYQQALGQGPQFIFQYYEEEERQRGNFPDRFSGHQFPNYSSELNVNALLLGDSALYLCASSRGTSVNTEAFFGQGTRLTVV.

The chain has TRBV5-6 and TRBJ2-7; D is ambiguous. CDR1 and CDR2 (germline): SGHDT, YYEEEE. This CDR3 region has 15 residues. The V and J ends lost 3 bases and 6 bases respectively, with 19 bases between them. The CDR3 sequence: CASSSPPAYPLEQYF. As DNA, the CDR3 is TGTGCCAGCAGCTCCCCCCCAGCGTATCCCCTCGAGCAGTACTTC.

V gene TRBV19 combines with J gene TRBJ2-7, with D perhaps TRBD2 (5 bases). The V gene's germline CDR1 is LNHDA and CDR2 SQIVND (reference sequence). Trimming left V 3 bases short and J 5 bases short, with 14 bases between. This CDR3 is 14 amino acids long. The CDR3 DNA follows: TGTGCCAGTAGTATCGGGGTTGGGTTTAACGAGCAGTACTTC. This encodes CASSIGVGFNEQYF.

The chain employs TRBV4-2 and TRBJ2-5; 11 bases are a match to TRBD1. The CDR3 is 17 residues long. Germline CDR1 reads LGHNA; CDR2 reads YNFKEQ. Germline trimming cut 1 base from V and 4 bases from J; bases unmatched to any gene: 8. The CDR3 is CASSQGGQGVRLETQYF. CDR3 DNA: TGTGCCAGCAGCCAAGGGGGACAGGGGGTTCGTTTAGAGACCCAGTACTTC.

This chain uses TRBV6-4 with TRBJ1-2; perhaps TRBD1 as D (5 bases). Germline V gene data show CDR1 as MRHNA and CDR2 as SNTAGT. V was trimmed by 4 bases and J by 3 bases, leaving 12 bases between them. This CDR3 is built from 14 residues. CDR3 coding DNA: TGTGCCAGCAGTGTGGGGGGGGTCTACTATGGCTACACCTTC. As protein: CASSVGGVYYGYTF.

The V gene is TRBV19, the J gene TRBJ1-5, with D perhaps TRBD1 (6 bases). CDR3 length: 15 amino acids. Germline CDR1 reads LNHDA; CDR2 reads SQIVND (reference sequence). V gave up 6 bases and J gave up 1 base, with 13 bases separating them. The CDR3 DNA sequence: TGTGCCAGTAGACAGGGATTGGGGAGCAATCAGCCCCAGCATTTT. Amino acids: CASRQGLGSNQPQHF.

This chain links TRBV19 with TRBJ1-2; D is unclear. Germline CDR1 is LNHDA and CDR2 is SQIVND (reference sequence). The CDR3 spans 13 residues. Trimming removed 0 bases from V and 5 bases from J, with 7 bases in between. The CDR3 DNA follows: TGTGCCAGTAGTATAGACACGAGTTATGGCTACACCTTC. This encodes CASSIDTSYGYTF.

The chain uses TRBV9 and TRBJ2-5; D is possibly TRBD1 (6 bases). Germline loops: CDR1 SGDLS, CDR2 YYNGEE. Trimming left V 10 bases short and J 2 bases short, with 18 bases between. This CDR3 region has 14 residues. In DNA, the CDR3 is TGTGCCGGTACGATGACAGGCCAACAAGAGACCCAGTACTTC. It is translated as CAGTMTGQQETQYF.

V gene TRBV5-1 combines with J gene TRBJ2-6, with TRBD1 matching over 11 bases. This CDR3 contains 19 residues. Germline V gives CDR1 SGHRS, CDR2 YFSETQ. The junction had 11 bases not matched to a gene; V was cut back by 4 bases and J by 2 bases. Here the CDR3 DNA reads TGCGCCAGCAGCGACGGACGGGGGACAGGGGGGGCTGGGGCCAACGTCCTGACTTTC. Its protein is CASSDGRGTGGAGANVLTF.

This clone was observed once. The V and J genes are TRBV7-9 and TRBJ1-1; tentatively, D is TRBD1 (5 bases). Germline V gene lookup returns CDR1 SEHNR and CDR2 FQNEAQ (reference sequence). Trimming took off 3 bases at V and 1 base at J, with 12 bases between the two ends. This CDR3 contains 15 residues. The CDR3 here is CASSLAQGENTEAFF. CDR3 coding DNA: TGTGCCAGCAGCTTGGCGCAGGGCGAGAACACTGAAGCTTTCTTT. Looking up the rest from reference TRBV7-9 and TRBJ1-1 gives the full variable domain: DTGVSQNPRHKITKRGQNVTFRCDPISEHNRLYWYRQTLGQGPEFLTYFQNEAQLEKSRLLSDRFSAERPKGSFSTLEIQRTEQGDSAMYLCASSLAQGENTEAFFGQGTRLTVV.

The chain is built from TRBV7-2 and TRBJ1-4, with TRBD1 as a possible D gene (6 bases). V lost 0 bases and J lost 11, with 16 bases in between. From germline, CDR1 is SGHTA and CDR2 FQGNSA. This CDR3 contains 15 residues. The CDR3 region has the DNA TGTGCCAGCAGCTTAGCCGGGACATCTCCAGAGAAACTGTTTTTT. Its translation: CASSLAGTSPEKLFF.

The rearrangement joins TRBV2 to TRBJ2-5; 8 positions agree with TRBD1. The CDR3 runs 18 residues. Germline-derived CDR1 and CDR2 are SNHLY and FYNNEI. The CDR3 is CATAVPGGTGFPEETQYF. The DNA for the CDR3 is TGTGCGACCGCAGTCCCTGGGGGGACAGGTTTTCCTGAAGAGACCCAGTACTTC.

This chain uses TRBV19 with TRBJ2-7, with D unresolved. Germline-derived CDR1 and CDR2 are LNHDA and SQIVND (reference sequence). The CDR3 sequence is 14 residues long. The V gene lost 3 bases and the J gene lost 3 bases, with 12 bases spanning the gap. The CDR3 region is CASSMADERYEQYF. DNA for the CDR3: TGTGCCAGTAGTATGGCCGACGAGCGCTACGAGCAGTACTTC.

Remarks on this clone: The identical CDR3 is also encoded by other nucleotide sequences in the sample. The gene calls are TRBV7-8 and TRBJ1-5, with 10 positions matching TRBD1. CDR1 is SGHVS and CDR2 is FQNEAQ in the germline V gene. The V gene end was trimmed by 3 bases and the J gene end by 4 bases; junction bases not matched to a gene: 6. The CDR3 has 16 amino acids. This CDR3 reads CASSFREGQGNQPQHF. CDR3 coding DNA: TGTGCCAGCAGCTTTAGGGAGGGACAGGGGAATCAGCCCCAGCATTTT.

This clone was seen only a few times. The chain couples TRBV7-2 to TRBJ2-7; D remains unclear. CDR3 size: 12 residues. Germline V CDR1 and CDR2: SGHTA, FQGNSA. V gave up 5 bases and J gave up 2 bases, with 7 bases separating them. CDR3 sequence reads: CASSPLPYEQYF. DNA for the CDR3: TGTGCCAGCAGCCCCCTCCCCTACGAGCAGTACTTC.

CDR3 in amino acids: CAWNGMSSYEQYF. CDR3 DNA: TGTGCCTGGAACGGGATGAGCTCCTACGAGCAGTACTTC. This chain connects TRBV30 to TRBJ2-7; TRBD2 is a possible D gene (5 bases). CDR1 and CDR2 (germline): GTSNPN, SVGIG (reference sequence). The CDR3 spans 13 residues. The ends were cut back, 4 bases at V and 0 bases at J, with 10 bases in the middle.

The chain recombines TRBV5-1 with TRBJ2-1; a weak D match, TRBD2 (6 bases). V was pared by 6 bases and J by 1 base, with 14 bases between. In germline, CDR1 is SGHRS, CDR2 YFSETQ. The CDR3 spans 15 residues. The CDR3 sequence is CASTGLAGSYNEQFF. CDR3 bases: TGCGCCAGCACCGGTCTGGCGGGATCCTACAATGAGCAGTTCTTC.

The rearrangement joins TRBV10-3 to TRBJ2-2, with TRBD2 identical over 7 bases. The CDR3 sequence is 13 residues long. V trimming: 11 bases; J trimming: 6 bases; junction bases outside the gene matches: 9. Germline V gene lookup returns CDR1 ENHRY and CDR2 SYGVKD. The DNA of the CDR3 is TGTGCCGTTGGGAGGGCTGTACCCGGGGAGCTGTTTTTT. The encoded protein is CAVGRAVPGELFF.

CDR3 bases: TGTGCCAGCAGTTTTAAAGGGAGTGGCTACACCTTC. This sequence encodes CASSFKGSGYTF. The chain employs TRBV6-5 and TRBJ1-2, with no clear D. This CDR3 contains 12 residues. Germline V gene data show CDR1 as MNHEY and CDR2 as SVGAGI. V was cut by 4 bases and J by 7 bases, with 10 bases left in between.

The chain couples TRBV4-1 to TRBJ1-4; D is undetermined. This CDR3 is 14 amino acids long. Germline CDR1 and CDR2: MGHRA and YSYEKL. Trimming cost V 1 base and J 7 bases, with 10 bases left between them. The CDR3 nucleotides read TGCGCCAGCAGCCAAGTATATACAGTTGAAAAACTGTTTTTT. This codes for CASSQVYTVEKLFF.